This T cell receptor (beta chain) originates from a study of blood T cells in healthy people across ages. Germline-derived CDR1 and CDR2 are SGHRS and YFSETQ. This CDR3 has 16 amino acids. V lost 0 bases to trimming and J lost 6 bases; unmatched junction nucleotides: 9. Through a sample-barcoded 5' primer and a J-beta primer mix, a second PCR was run for 7 to 11 cycles. Each of the samples gave a minimum of 3 million paired-end reads that contained CDR3. MiXCR was run by TCRdb on the 5' RACE reads, yielding one entry per CDR3 protein. The data show about 1.8 million distinct CDR3 sequences, around half seen once.

The rearrangement links TRBV5-1 to TRBJ2-7; TRBD2 matches 10 bases. The sequenced sample consisted of blood. The clonotype comes from a woman aged 40 to 50 in good health. Here the CDR3 DNA reads TGCGCCAGCAGCTTGGCCACTAGCGGGGTATTAAGCGAGCAGTACTTC. It yields the protein CASSLATSGVLSEQYF.